The TCR beta chain under discussion was sequenced for a study of human T cells and chemical hapten exposure. What the library attached to individual cDNA molecules were unique molecular identifiers. Per the authors' pipeline: A per-sample median of about 96,000 TCRs was observed, with a range of roughly 20,000 to 690,600. TCRdb itself ran the reads through MiXCR, one entry per CDR3 protein. These V and J calls originate from TCRdb's pipeline instead of the authors' own analysis. The table has about 3,500 distinct CDR3 sequences, 45% to 55% seen once. Study-level points and caveats: The number of TCRs above 1 in 1000 frequency did not change after DPC sensitization. The formation of large CDR3 similarity clusters by expanded TCRs significantly exceeded that of controls. There was a positive correlation between PT1 expanded TCR counts and patch test score.

The V end was cut by 6 bases, the J end by 0 bases, with 8 bases between. The CDR3 runs to 14 residues. Germline V lookup: CDR1 KGHSH, CDR2 LQKENI. As for this clonotype: What it recognizes is unknown.

The sample's treatment: therapeutic diphenylcyclopropenone sensitization with weekly scalp DPC. The sequence was obtained from an adult with alopecia areata. Some clones in this sample may be carry-over from other donors' samples. This table probably holds off-target reads from a library built for another chain. Sequenced material: whole blood, taken before DPC sensitization or 2, 6, or about 24 weeks after (not recorded which). V is TRBV18 and J is TRBJ1-4; D might be TRBD1 (5 bases). The CDR3 DNA reads as TGTGCCAGCTCCCCGGGGGCAACTAATGAAAAACTGTTTTTT. It codes for CASSPGATNEKLFF.